Below are 19 T cell receptor beta chains sequenced from a single sample in a study of blood T cell repertoires in COVID-19. Sequenced by immunoSEQ multiplex PCR; TCRdb stores in-frame clones only, minus some. Of about 240,000 clones listed, 75% to 90% are singletons. The sample consisted of PBMCs or T cells enriched from blood (not recorded which). The receptors here all came from a woman aged 40 to 55 with acute COVID-19.

The CDR3 spells CASSESGTNTEAFF. As DNA, the CDR3 is TGTGCCAGCAGTGAATCAGGAACTAACACTGAAGCTTTCTTT. The chain carries TRBV2 and TRBJ1-1, with D uncertain. Trimming took 2 bases from V and 2 from J, leaving 9 bases between them. From germline, CDR1 is SNHLY and CDR2 FYNNEI. This CDR3 region has 14 residues.

The V and J genes are TRBV14 and TRBJ2-7; D might be TRBD1 (7 bases). The V gene's germline CDR1 is SGHDN and CDR2 FVKESK. The CDR3 runs 14 residues. V was shortened by 5 bases and J by 4 bases, with 15 bases between the two germline ends. CDR3 DNA: TGTGCCAGCAGCTCCAGGGGGGCCGGGTACGAGCAGTACTTC. The encoded protein is CASSSRGAGYEQYF.

The rearrangement joins TRBV5-1 to TRBJ1-2, with 9 bases fitting TRBD1. This CDR3 spans 15 amino acids. The germline gives CDR1 SGHRS, CDR2 YFSETQ. With 4 bases clipped from V and 8 bases from J, the junction kept 12 bases outside the gene matches. The CDR3 sequence: CASSKEPGQGGGYTF. As DNA, the CDR3 is TGCGCCAGCAGCAAAGAACCGGGACAGGGAGGAGGCTACACCTTC.

The gene calls are TRBV6-5 and TRBJ2-1; TRBD2 agrees at 11 bases. Germline V CDR1 and CDR2: MNHEY, SVGAGI. CDR3 length: 15 residues. Losses at the gene ends were 6 bases for V and 2 bases for J; bases not matched to a gene: 3. CDR3 bases: TGTGCCAGCAGGATACTAGCGGGAGCCTACAATGAGCAGTTCTTC. Its protein product is CASRILAGAYNEQFF.

This clone was seen only a few times. The V and J genes are TRBV27 and TRBJ2-1; 7 bases fit TRBD2. V trimming: 0 bases; J trimming: 9 bases; junction bases outside the gene matches: 8. Germline CDR1 reads MNHEY; CDR2 reads SMNVEV (reference sequence). This CDR3 has 15 residues. CDR3 in DNA: TGTGCCAGCAGTTTATCGGGCGGGAGTGGTGGTGAGCAGTTCTTC. Protein product: CASSLSGGSGGEQFF.

The chain joins TRBV7-8 to TRBJ1-5; D may be TRBD1 (5 bases). Germline CDR1 and CDR2: SGHVS and FQNEAQ. The CDR3 loop spans 17 amino acids. The V gene lost 4 bases and the J gene lost 0 bases, with 16 bases spanning the gap. CDR3: CASSSHRYKYSNQPQHF. DNA of the CDR3: TGTGCCAGCAGCTCCCACAGGTATAAATATAGCAATCAGCCCCAGCATTTT.

The chain's CDR3 is CASSQGLANEQFF. The CDR3 DNA is TGTGCCAGCAGCCAAGGACTAGCCAATGAGCAGTTCTTC. The rearrangement links TRBV14 to TRBJ2-1, with 7 nucleotides matching TRBD2. Trimming at V came to 1 base and at J to 6 bases, leaving 0 bases not matched to a gene. Germline V gene sequence: CDR1 SGHDN, CDR2 FVKESK. The CDR3 is 13 residues long.

The genes are TRBV5-1 and TRBJ2-2; 8 nucleotides match TRBD1. CDR3 length equals 17 residues. CDR1 and CDR2 from the germline V gene are SGHRS and YFSETQ. V gave up 1 base and J gave up 3 bases; unmatched junction bases: 8. CDR3 in DNA: TGCGCCAGCAGCTTGACCCCCATGACAGGGGACACCGGGGAGCTGTTTTTT. Protein: CASSLTPMTGDTGELFF.

This chain uses TRBV6-1 with TRBJ2-7; TRBD2 agrees at 13 bases. The germline V gene has CDR1 MNHNS and CDR2 SASEGT. CDR3 length equals 15 residues. V was pared by 3 bases and J by 4 bases, with 3 bases of the junction left unmatched. The CDR3 bases are TGTGCCAGCAGTGAGACTAGCGGGAGGTCTTACGAGCAGTACTTC. This translates into CASSETSGRSYEQYF.

DNA for the CDR3: TGTGCCAGCAGCTTAGAATCCTGGGGGGGCCAAGAGACCCAGTACTTC. Protein product: CASSLESWGGQETQYF. V and J are TRBV11-3 and TRBJ2-5, with 7 bases matching TRBD2. Trimming cost V 0 bases and J 1 base; bases outside gene matches: 5. Per the germline V gene, CDR1 is SGHNT and CDR2 is YENEEA. CDR3 size: 16 residues.

V gene TRBV18 combines with J gene TRBJ2-1, with D possibly matching TRBD2 (6 bases). CDR3 length equals 15 residues. V was clipped by 4 bases and J by 4 bases, with 14 bases between them. CDR1 is KGHSH and CDR2 is LQKENI in the germline V gene. CDR3 sequence reads: CASSQNRDSYNEQFF. For the CDR3, the DNA is TGTGCCAGCTCACAAAACCGGGACTCATACAATGAGCAGTTCTTC.

This chain links TRBV25-1 with TRBJ1-3; D gene ambiguous. This CDR3 is built from 14 residues. V dropped 8 bases and J dropped 2 bases, with 13 bases sitting between them. CDR1 is MGHDK, CDR2 SYGVNS, per germline. The CDR3 nucleotides read TGTGCCAGCTCTCTGTCCGCGCCTGGAAACACCATATATTTT. This encodes CASSLSAPGNTIYF.

DNA for the CDR3: TGTGCCACCAATATGGCGGGAGGAGGGGATGAGCAGTTCTTC. This codes for CATNMAGGGDEQFF. The chain joins TRBV19 to TRBJ2-1; TRBD2 matches 8 bases. CDR1 is LNHDA, CDR2 SQIVND, per germline (reference sequence). The CDR3 loop spans 14 amino acids. With 10 bases clipped from V and 8 bases from J, the junction kept 13 bases outside the gene matches.

This chain connects TRBV7-2 to TRBJ2-1; 7 bases line up with TRBD1. Germline V gives CDR1 SGHTA, CDR2 FQGNSA. With V trimmed by 1 base and J by 1 base, 7 bases remained unmatched. This CDR3 region has 17 residues. DNA for the CDR3: TGTGCCAGCAGCTTAGTTCATCTGGACAGGTCCTACAATGAGCAGTTCTTC. It yields the protein CASSLVHLDRSYNEQFF.

This chain uses TRBV28 with TRBJ1-2; D perhaps matches TRBD1 (6 bases). This CDR3 is 15 amino acids long. Looked up from germline, CDR1 is MDHEN and CDR2 is SYDVKM. V lost 5 bases, J lost 4 bases, and 17 bases lay in between. DNA for the CDR3: TGTGCCAGCAGTCCTCCATCGACAGGTTCCTATGGCTACACCTTC. Residues: CASSPPSTGSYGYTF.

Of note for this clone: Germline is not matched at one junction end, which may reflect a read error. This sequence joins TRBV11-2 and TRBJ2-6; 7 bases fit TRBD1. The germline V gene encodes CDR1 SGHAT and CDR2 FQNNGV. The CDR3 spans 16 residues. DNA for the CDR3: TGTGCCAGCAGTTTAGCAGGGGGCTCTGGGGCCAACGTCCTGACTTTC. Translating gives CASSLAGGSGANVLTF.

This clone was seen more than once but under ten times. DNA for the CDR3: TGTGCCAGCAGCTTAGTGGGAGGGAGTGAAGCTTTCTTT. Its translation is CASSLVGGSEAFF. The chain combines TRBV7-6 with TRBJ1-1, with D hard to call. The V end lost 1 base, the J end lost 7 bases, and 10 bases lay between the germline ends. The V gene's germline CDR1 is SGHVS and CDR2 FNYEAQ. The CDR3 has 13 residues.

CDR3 sequence: CASGWQGGQGNYNSPLHF. The CDR3 DNA sequence: TGTGCTAGTGGTTGGCAAGGGGGACAGGGAAATTATAATTCACCCCTCCACTTT. The chain has TRBV12-5 and TRBJ1-6; 9 bases agree with TRBD1. The germline gives CDR1 LGHNT, CDR2 FRNRAP. The CDR3 is 18 residues long. After removal of 4 bases from V and 4 bases from J, the junction contained 11 bases not matched to a gene.

The chain employs TRBV19 and TRBJ1-2; unclear D gene. This CDR3 comprises 13 residues. Trimming pared 3 bases from V and 2 bases from J, leaving 7 bases between. In germline, CDR1 is LNHDA, CDR2 SQIVND (reference sequence). The CDR3 protein is CASSIGENYGYTF. The CDR3 DNA is TGTGCCAGTAGTATCGGGGAAAACTATGGCTACACCTTC. Supplemented by reference TRBV19 and TRBJ1-2, the full variable domain reads DGGITQSPKYLFRKEGQNVTLSCEQNLNHDAMYWYRQDPGQGLRLIYYSQIVNDFQKGDIAEGYSVSREKKESFPLTVTSAQKNPTAFYLCASSIGENYGYTFGSGTRLTVV.